This T cell receptor (beta chain) was recovered during a study of T-cell memory formation after mild COVID-19 (dated by TCRdb to 2020 to 2022). About the investigation overall: Most TCR sequence clusters were specific to one of the two donors. T-cell clones expanding and contracting after mild COVID-19 in a couple of donors were tracked by longitudinal TCRalpha and TCRbeta repertoire sequencing. Two young, previously healthy adult volunteers, one female and one male, were included in the cohort. Points the paper makes about the study in general: Contracting CD4+ clones were found mainly in CM and EM memory subsets, while CD8+ clones were enriched in EMRA. Clones contracting from day 15 to 85 had balanced CD4/CD8 phenotypes, while a second wave expanding from day 15 to 37 was biased towards CD4+. The detection of some responding clones in pre-infection memory suggests that pre-existing cross-reactive memory T cells joined the SARS-CoV-2 response. Only two mild cases were covered in the study, and larger cohorts including severe cases with pre-infection samples were considered necessary. The second-wave clones that peaked on day 37 were not confirmed to be SARS-CoV-2 specific.

Comment on this clonotype: Its antigen has not been determined. Within one base of it there is no much larger clone, and no base qualities were kept.

Sequencing was carried out with an Illumina NovaSeq 6000. TCRalpha and TCRbeta cDNA libraries were constructed by 5'RACE with constant-segment primers, with sample barcodes and unique molecular identifiers being introduced. Trizol reagent was used to extract RNA from every sample. Libraries were amplified in two PCR steps, with a second sample barcode and Illumina TruSeq adapters added in the second step. The libraries were sequenced on an Illumina NovaSeq using 2 x 150 bp paired-end reads. The study's processing was this. Demultiplexing of reads and collapsing into UMI-guided consensus sequences were performed with migec v1.2.7. Using mixcr v2.1.11, the UMI consensuses were aligned to TRA and TRB V and J templates and assembled into clonotypes. A clonotype was counted as expanded or contracted only when both edgeR and NoisET called the clonotype significant, with the noise models trained on biological replicates. edgeR calls used a false discovery rate-adjusted p below 0.01 and a log2 fold-change threshold of 1. As an exploratory analysis of dynamics, max-normalized trajectories of the 1000 most abundant clonotypes were examined by PCA with hierarchical clustering. Separately sequenced CD4+ and CD8+ repertoires were used to assign the CD4 or CD8 phenotype of responding clones. TCRdb applied fastp at Q25 and MiXCR to the public reads, then kept only in-frame beta chains. When rows share a CDR3 protein, they turn into one entry using the most common DNA and genes. TCRdb, rather than the study authors, made the V and J calls. The sample contains roughly 250,000 distinct CDR3 sequences, 16% of them found a single time. The top ten clonotypes cover 22% of the sample.

Ficoll-Paque density gradient centrifugation was the method used to isolate PBMCs. The sample was PBMCs or a T cell subset sorted from them (not recorded which). The source is a man between 18 and 35 years old who had mild COVID-19 (a few samples of this study predate the infection). The sample titles of this study are shuffled in the database, so cell type and time point are left out; the donor was told from shared clones.

The bases read TGTGCCATCAGTGAGTCGAGACAGGGGAAGGGTTCACCCCTCCACTTT. The translation is CAISESRQGKGSPLHF. The V and J genes are TRBV10-3 and TRBJ1-6, with 8 bases aligning to TRBD1. Taken from cysteine to phenylalanine, the CDR3 has 16 residues. This entry keeps only the CDR3 DNA: 48 bases, framed from base 1. Relative to germline, V is missing 0 bases and J is missing 9 bases, with 7 bases of the junction outside any gene match. The germline V gene yields ENHRY for CDR1 and SYGVKD for CDR2.